The 16 T cell receptor beta chains reported below all come from one sample, sequenced in a study of cytomegalovirus exposure and HLA in healthy donors. TCRdb's table, derived via immunoSEQ multiplex PCR, lists solely in-frame clones and lacks some. The sample comprises 56,000 or so clones, roughly nine tenths of which are singletons, and around 1.1% rests with the top ten. The sample taken for sequencing was PBMCs. The receptors originated from a man between 18 and 29 years old in good health and CMV-seronegative.

The rearrangement joins TRBV9 to TRBJ2-5; a possible D gene is TRBD2 (6 bases). Germline lookup yields CDR1 SGDLS and CDR2 YYNGEE. This CDR3 contains 15 residues. V lost 4 bases and J lost 2, with 15 bases in between. The CDR3 DNA sequence: TGTGCCAGCAGCCCTCATCGCGGGGTTCAAGAGACCCAGTACTTC. Encoded protein: CASSPHRGVQETQYF.

The chain is built from TRBV6-5 and TRBJ2-2, with D perhaps TRBD1 (6 bases). V was clipped by 6 bases and J by 1 base, with 9 bases between them. The CDR3 totals 14 residues. The germline V gene encodes CDR1 MNHEY and CDR2 SVGAGI. CDR3 protein: CASSWGQNTGELFF. Here the CDR3 DNA reads TGTGCCAGCAGCTGGGGACAGAACACCGGGGAGCTGTTTTTT.

The chain employs TRBV4-1 and TRBJ2-7; 8 bases are a match to TRBD2. Looked up from germline, CDR1 is MGHRA and CDR2 is YSYEKL. Trimming removed 7 bases from V and 4 bases from J; junction bases left unmatched: 6. This CDR3 contains 13 residues. CDR3 protein: CASKAGEGYEQYF. In nucleotides, the CDR3 is TGCGCCAGCAAAGCGGGAGAGGGATACGAGCAGTACTTC.

V and J are TRBV11-2 and TRBJ2-5, with 9 bases lining up with TRBD1. V shed 4 bases and J 4 bases; nucleotides not matched to a gene: 13. Germline lookup yields CDR1 SGHAT and CDR2 FQNNGV. This CDR3 has 17 amino acids. The DNA of the CDR3 is TGTGCCAGCAGCTCCTTTGGGTCGGACAGGGGCGGAGAGACCCAGTACTTC. Its translation: CASSSFGSDRGGETQYF.

The chain combines TRBV2 with TRBJ2-7; 8 nucleotides agree with TRBD2. The CDR3 runs to 19 residues. V gave up 6 bases and J gave up 2 bases; unmatched junction bases: 21. In germline, CDR1 is SNHLY, CDR2 FYNNEI. The DNA for the CDR3 is TGTGCCAGCAGGCCCAGACAGGCGGCACTAGCGGAGGGAGCCTACGAGCAGTACTTC. Residues: CASRPRQAALAEGAYEQYF.

The rearrangement joins TRBV29-1 to TRBJ2-1; 9 bases agree with TRBD2. V lost 8 bases to trimming and J lost 6 bases; unmatched junction nucleotides: 11. Per germline, CDR1 SQVTM and CDR2 ANQGSEA. There are 14 residues in the CDR3. CDR3 sequence reads: CSSSGASGTNEQFF. In DNA form, the CDR3 reads TGCAGCTCCTCTGGGGCTAGCGGGACCAATGAGCAGTTCTTC.

This rearrangement joins TRBV18 to TRBJ1-1, with D maybe TRBD1 (6 bases). The CDR3 sequence is 14 residues long. V was pared by 5 bases and J by 6 bases, with 16 bases between. Germline values: CDR1 KGHSH, CDR2 LQKENI. CDR3 region: CASSWEGRGAEAFF. In DNA form, the CDR3 reads TGTGCCAGCTCATGGGAGGGCAGGGGAGCTGAAGCTTTCTTT.

The chain uses TRBV11-2 and TRBJ1-2; 9 nucleotides line up with TRBD1. V was clipped by 1 base and J by 7 bases; unmatched bases: 7. CDR1 SGHAT and CDR2 FQNNGV come from the germline V gene. The CDR3 consists of 15 residues. The CDR3 nucleotides read TGTGCCAGCAGCTTAGGTGGGACAGGGTTTGGTGGCTACACCTTC. Translated: CASSLGGTGFGGYTF.

The J gene is TRBJ2-1, the V gene TRBV19, with TRBD1 identical over 7 bases. V was pared by 3 bases and J by 6 bases, with 5 bases of the junction left unmatched. The CDR3 sequence is 14 residues long. Germline V CDR1 and CDR2: LNHDA, SQIVND (reference sequence). The CDR3 loop is CASSMTGYGNEQFF. The DNA of the CDR3 is TGTGCCAGTAGTATGACAGGGTATGGCAATGAGCAGTTCTTC.

V is TRBV5-6 and J is TRBJ2-2, with 9 bases lining up with TRBD2. This CDR3 has 17 amino acids. V trimming: 4 bases; J trimming: 6 bases; junction bases outside the gene matches: 13. Looked up from germline, CDR1 is SGHDT and CDR2 is YYEEEE. In DNA, the CDR3 is TGTGCCAGCAGCGGTGGACTAGCGAGGAAGGATCCCGGGGAGCTGTTTTTT. Translating it yields CASSGGLARKDPGELFF.

The CDR3 is CASSLFSGSTNTGELFF. The CDR3, as DNA: TGTGCCAGCAGCTTGTTTAGCGGGAGTACGAACACCGGGGAGCTGTTTTTT. The genes are TRBV7-2 and TRBJ2-2; 9 bases agree with TRBD2. Unmatched junction bases numbered 5, after V lost 3 bases and J lost 0 bases. The CDR3 loop spans 17 amino acids. Germline values: CDR1 SGHTA, CDR2 FQGNSA.

The chain uses TRBV4-1 and TRBJ2-1, with D possibly being TRBD1 (5 bases). CDR3 length: 14 residues. The V and J ends lost 2 bases and 5 bases respectively, with 10 bases between them. CDR1 and CDR2 (germline): MGHRA, YSYEKL. As DNA, the CDR3 is TGCGCCAGCAGCCAATTCGTAGGGGACAATGAGCAGTTCTTC. It translates to CASSQFVGDNEQFF.

The gene calls are TRBV27 and TRBJ2-7; 10 bases fit TRBD2. This CDR3 contains 17 residues. Germline CDR1 is MNHEY and CDR2 is SMNVEV (reference sequence). The junction had 14 bases not matched to a gene; V was cut back by 4 bases and J by 5 bases. The DNA for the CDR3 is TGTGCCAGCAGTTCGGGCGCCCTAGCGGGAGAAATCCACGAGCAGTACTTC. It translates to CASSSGALAGEIHEQYF.

The V call is TRBV6-6, the J call TRBJ2-7; 14 bases agree with TRBD2. The CDR3 extends over 14 amino acids. Germline trimming cut 6 bases from V and 9 bases from J; bases unmatched to any gene: 7. The germline gives CDR1 MNHNY, CDR2 SVGAGI (reference sequence). In nucleotides, the CDR3 is TGTGCCAGCAGCATCGGGACTAGCGGGAGCGTGCAGTACTTC. Amino acids: CASSIGTSGSVQYF.

The chain has TRBV5-1 and TRBJ2-2, with no clear D. CDR1 SGHRS and CDR2 YFSETQ come from the germline V gene. The germline V and J ends were trimmed by 6 bases and 3 bases, with 6 bases remaining between them. The CDR3 has 12 amino acids. CDR3 region: CASNADTGELFF. CDR3 DNA sequence: TGCGCCAGCAACGCGGACACCGGGGAGCTGTTTTTT.

The chain couples TRBV18 to TRBJ2-7; TRBD2 aligns across 11 bases. CDR3 length: 15 amino acids. Germline-derived CDR1 and CDR2 are KGHSH and LQKENI. The ends lost 3 bases at V and 5 bases at J; junction bases unmatched: 6. The CDR3 region is CASSPPTSGSHEQYF. CDR3 coding DNA: TGTGCCAGCTCACCCCCAACTAGCGGGAGCCACGAGCAGTACTTC.